What follows is one T cell receptor beta chain and its context. It was cDNA, reverse transcribed from extracted RNA, that served as the sequencing template. The method was immunoSEQ multiplex PCR; TCRdb's version includes in-frame clones alone and lacks a portion of them. The profile covers about 64,000 clones, with about 43% appearing a single time and 20% taken by the ten largest. Looked up from germline, CDR1 is SGDLS and CDR2 is YYNGEE. V trimming: 3 bases; J trimming: 3 bases; junction bases outside the gene matches: 9. CDR3 length equals 15 residues. The data were obtained in a study of CD8+ T cells in alopecia areata. About the study: Each of the treated patients was given oral tofacitinib, 5 to 10 mg twice daily, for moderate-to-severe alopecia areata.

As for treatment: oral pan-JAK inhibitor, 5-10 mg twice daily. The receptor's source is a human donor with alopecia areata. This sample comprised CD8+ T cells sorted from blood, obtained around week 36, from a patient treated with tofacitinib. The V gene is TRBV9, the J gene TRBJ2-7; 7 bases align to TRBD1. The CDR3 protein is CASSGPGQSFYEQYF. The CDR3 bases are TGTGCCAGCAGCGGTCCGGGACAGTCATTCTACGAGCAGTACTTC. The full variable domain, rest sourced from reference TRBV9 and TRBJ2-7, is DSGVTQTPKHLITATGQRVTLRCSPRSGDLSVYWYQQSLDQGLQFLIQYYNGEERAKGNILERFSAQQFPDLHSELNLSSLELGDSALYFCASSGPGQSFYEQYFGPGTRLTVT.